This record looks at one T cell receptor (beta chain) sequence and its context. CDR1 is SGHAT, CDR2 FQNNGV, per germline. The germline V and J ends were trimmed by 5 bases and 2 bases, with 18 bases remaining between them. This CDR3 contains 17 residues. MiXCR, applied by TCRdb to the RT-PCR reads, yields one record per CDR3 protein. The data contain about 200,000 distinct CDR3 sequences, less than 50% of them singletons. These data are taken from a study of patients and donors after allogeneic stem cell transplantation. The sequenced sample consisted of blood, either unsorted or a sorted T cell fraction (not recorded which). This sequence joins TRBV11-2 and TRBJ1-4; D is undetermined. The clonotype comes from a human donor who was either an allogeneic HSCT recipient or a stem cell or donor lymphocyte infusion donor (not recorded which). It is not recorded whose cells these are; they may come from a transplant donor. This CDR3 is CASSGYSDQETNEKLFF. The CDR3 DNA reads TGTGCCAGCAGCGGTTACAGCGATCAGGAGACTAATGAAAAACTGTTTTTT.